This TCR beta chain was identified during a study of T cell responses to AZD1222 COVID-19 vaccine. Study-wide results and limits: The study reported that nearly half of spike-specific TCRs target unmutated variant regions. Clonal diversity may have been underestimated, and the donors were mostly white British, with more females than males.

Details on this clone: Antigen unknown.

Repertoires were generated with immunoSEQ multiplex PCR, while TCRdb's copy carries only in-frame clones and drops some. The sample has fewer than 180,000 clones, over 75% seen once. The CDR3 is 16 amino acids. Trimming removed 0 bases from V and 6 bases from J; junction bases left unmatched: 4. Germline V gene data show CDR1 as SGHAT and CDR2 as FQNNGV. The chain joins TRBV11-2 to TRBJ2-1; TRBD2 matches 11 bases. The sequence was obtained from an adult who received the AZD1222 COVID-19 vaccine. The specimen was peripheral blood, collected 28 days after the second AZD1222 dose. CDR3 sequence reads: CASSLELAGATNEQFF. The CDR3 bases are TGTGCCAGCAGCTTAGAACTAGCGGGAGCAACCAATGAGCAGTTCTTC. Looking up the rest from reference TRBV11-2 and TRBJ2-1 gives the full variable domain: EAGVAQSPRYKIIEKRQSVAFWCNPISGHATLYWYQQILGQGPKLLIQFQNNGVVDDSQLPKDRFSAERLKGVDSTLKIQPAKLEDSAVYLCASSLELAGATNEQFFGPGTRLTVL.